This T cell receptor (beta chain) was documented in a study of T cell changes during pregnancy in multiple sclerosis. Only in-frame clones appear in the TCRdb table, and some are missing; sequencing was by immunoSEQ multiplex PCR. The sample lists around 42,000 clones, 91% occurring once. V trimming: 4 bases; J trimming: 1 base; junction bases outside the gene matches: 3. The CDR3 length is 16 residues. Germline CDR1 and CDR2: LNHDA and SQIVND (reference sequence). This material consisted of CD4+ T cells from peripheral blood mononuclear cells, taken after pregnancy. This TCR came from a female donor in good health, enrolled as a control in a pregnancy study. V usage is TRBV19 and J usage is TRBJ2-1; 11 nucleotides match TRBD1. The CDR3 loop reads CASSKGTGGSYNEQFF. The DNA of the CDR3 is TGTGCCAGTAGTAAAGGGACAGGGGGGTCCTACAATGAGCAGTTCTTC. Full variable domain (missing parts from reference TRBV19 and TRBJ2-1): DGGITQSPKYLFRKEGQNVTLSCEQNLNHDAMYWYRQDPGQGLRLIYYSQIVNDFQKGDIAEGYSVSREKKESFPLTVTSAQKNPTAFYLCASSKGTGGSYNEQFFGPGTRLTVL.